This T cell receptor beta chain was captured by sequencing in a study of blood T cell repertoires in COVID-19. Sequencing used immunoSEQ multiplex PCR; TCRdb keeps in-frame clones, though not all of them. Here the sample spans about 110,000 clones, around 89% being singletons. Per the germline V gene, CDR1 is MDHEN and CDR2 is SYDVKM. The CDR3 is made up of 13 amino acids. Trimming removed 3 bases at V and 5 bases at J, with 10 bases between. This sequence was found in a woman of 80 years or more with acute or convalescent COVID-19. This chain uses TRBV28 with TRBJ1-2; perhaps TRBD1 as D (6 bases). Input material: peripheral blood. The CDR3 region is CASSFGGRYGYTF. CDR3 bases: TGTGCCAGCAGTTTTGGGGGCAGGTATGGCTACACCTTC.